This T cell receptor beta chain originates from a study of CD8+CD57+ T cells in acquired aplastic anemia (dated by TCRdb to 2017 to 2018). For context, the study as a whole: A mean of approximately 3 ug of DNA, ranging from 0.2 to 27.4 ug, was extracted from sorted CD4+ and CD8+ cells. A CD8+CD57+ expansion meant a frequency higher than the mean frequency seen in healthy subjects. Findings and caveats that apply to the study as a whole: Patients and healthy controls showed no significant difference in CD8+ Simpson's diversity (P=0.060). Around 31 CD8+ CDR3 sequences were shared between patients and controls but appeared highly expressed in patients and within their immunodominant clones.

Germline trimming amounts to 4 bases on V and 3 bases on J, with 8 as the count of junction bases outside the gene matches. Per the germline V gene, MNHNS is the CDR1 and SASEGT is the CDR2. Including the terminal cysteine and phenylalanine, the CDR3 comprises 16 residues. Only CDR3 DNA remains: 48 bases, in frame from the first base. This clonotype was recorded many times. This receptor's antigen is unknown. The input lacks base qualities; no much larger clone sits a single base away. Patients chosen for sequencing had shown expansion of CD8+CD57+ cells by flow cytometry. Every patient had severe acquired aplastic anemia, diagnosed using the International Study of Aplastic Anemia and Agranulocytosis and Camitta criteria. No therapy had been received by the patients at the time of blood sampling. TCR repertoires of sorted CD4+ and CD8+ blood T cells from severe aplastic anemia patients and healthy subjects were deep-sequenced in the study. In the USA, patient enrollment took place under clinicaltrials.gov protocols 00001620, 01623167, 00001397, 00071045, 00081523 and 00961064. Ficoll-Paque density gradient centrifugation was used to isolate peripheral blood mononuclear cells. CD4+ and CD8+ T cells were sorted by FACS or magnetic beads before DNA extraction.

Genomic DNA served as template for TCR beta VDJ combination and CDR3 sequence profiling. An Illumina HiSeq 2000 was the platform used for TCR repertoire sequencing. As for the original processing: TRBV/TRBJ rearrangement plots, CDR3 size and DJ length profiles, and Simpson's diversity index were used to assess repertoires. The most abundant DNA sequence in the deep sequencing data was taken as the immunodominant clone. CDR3 amino acid sequences were screened for sharing across subjects and compared with published repertoires and the VDJdb database. TCRdb trimmed public reads at Q25 via fastp, called clones via MiXCR and kept in-frame beta chains. Each CDR3 protein gets just one entry, which takes the most common genes and DNA from the rows behind it. These V and J calls rely on TCRdb rather than the paper's analysis. For this sample the table gives roughly 160,000 distinct CDR3 sequences, of which around 48% were detected only once. Approximately 2.8% of the sample lies in the top ten.

The sequence was collected from a human donor with aplastic anemia. The sequence is built from TRBV6-1 and TRBJ2-3, with 9 bases aligning to TRBD2. Sequencing was performed on sorted CD4+, CD8+, or CD8+CD57+ T cells (not recorded which) from PBMCs. Here is the DNA: TGTGCCAGCAGTGTCCTTAGCGGGAGTTCGACAGATACGCAGTATTTT. It specifies CASSVLSGSSTDTQYF.